This T cell receptor (beta chain) appears in the sequencing data of a study of blood T cell repertoires in COVID-19. Looking at the study overall: The United States, Italy and Spain were the sources of the acute and convalescent COVID-19 samples. T cells, B-cell-depleted T cells, or PBMCs provided the cDNA or gDNA that served as material.

The germline CDR1 and CDR2 sequences are MDHEN and SYDVKM. This CDR3 spans 15 amino acids. V was clipped by 3 bases and J by 2 bases; unmatched bases: 4. Authors' methods: Amplifying reference gene primers gave estimates of nucleated cell counts. The protocol was immunoSEQ multiplex PCR, while the TCRdb copy is restricted to in-frame clones and leaves out a portion. D and trimming were read from the DNA, whereas the V and J calls and clone size are those reported in that table. The sample has some 260,000 clones, 85% to 90% seen once; the top ten hold roughly 1.4%. Input material: peripheral blood. This TCR was sampled from an elderly man with acute or convalescent COVID-19. The chain employs TRBV28 and TRBJ2-1; TRBD1 agrees at 7 bases. CDR3: CASSFSGTAYNEQFF. The CDR3 DNA follows: TGTGCCAGCAGTTTTTCCGGGACAGCCTACAATGAGCAGTTCTTC.